One and the same sample provided the 13 T cell receptor beta chains below, sequenced in a study of shared clonotypes between healthy human individuals. The protocol was immunoSEQ multiplex PCR, while the TCRdb copy is restricted to in-frame clones and leaves out a portion. This table has nearly 750,000 clones, about two thirds appearing once. Specimen: memory CD4+ T cells sorted from blood. Subset reported: CD45RA-negative fraction. The receptors originated from a woman between 25 and 40 years old in good health.

In its sample, this clone was seen once. The chain recombines TRBV2 with TRBJ2-3, with D perhaps matching TRBD2 (6 bases). The germline V and J ends were trimmed by 6 bases and 2 bases, with 12 bases remaining between them. Germline assignment: CDR1 SNHLY and CDR2 FYNNEI. The CDR3 spans 14 residues. CDR3 loop: CASSRERTTDTQYF. In DNA, the CDR3 is TGTGCCAGCAGCCGGGAGAGAACCACAGATACGCAGTATTTT.

The table lists this clone with a few counts. The chain recombines TRBV25-1 with TRBJ1-2; D is undetermined. There are 13 residues in the CDR3. The V end lost 3 bases, the J end lost 5 bases, and 10 bases lay between the germline ends. The V gene's germline CDR1 is MGHDK and CDR2 SYGVNS. CDR3 sequence (DNA): TGTGCCAGCAGTGAGACCCCTTGGTATGGCTACACCTTC. It specifies CASSETPWYGYTF.

The chain couples TRBV27 to TRBJ2-7, with a tentative D call TRBD1 (6 bases). Germline CDR1 and CDR2: MNHEY and SMNVEV (reference sequence). V was pared by 6 bases and J by 2 bases, with 14 bases between. The CDR3 extends over 14 amino acids. As DNA, the CDR3 is TGTGCCAGCAGGGAACAGGGCTTTGCCTACGAGCAGTACTTC. It codes for CASREQGFAYEQYF.

V gene TRBV5-4 combines with J gene TRBJ1-4; 11 nucleotides line up with TRBD1. The CDR3 has 16 amino acids. Trimming at V came to 7 bases and at J to 0 bases, leaving 5 bases not matched to a gene. CDR1 is SGHNT and CDR2 is YYREEE in the germline V gene (reference sequence). The CDR3 here is CASGTGGDATNEKLFF. The CDR3 coding sequence is TGTGCCAGCGGGACAGGGGGGGATGCAACTAATGAAAAACTGTTTTTT.

The chain joins TRBV15 to TRBJ2-3, with TRBD2 identical over 7 bases. Per the germline V gene, CDR1 is LNHNV and CDR2 is YYDKDF (reference sequence). The CDR3 contains 14 residues. Losses at the gene ends were 4 bases for V and 3 bases for J; bases not matched to a gene: 4. The CDR3 is CATSMGGFTDTQYF. CDR3 sequence (DNA): TGTGCCACCAGCATGGGGGGGTTTACAGATACGCAGTATTTT.

With respect to this clone: One base away lies a much larger clone, so this may be a sequencing read error. The chain joins TRBV28 to TRBJ2-5; D remains unclear. The better agreement between TRBJ2-7 and the DNA end casts doubt on the J call. Looked up from germline, CDR1 is MDHEN and CDR2 is SYDVKM. The CDR3 consists of 11 residues. CDR3 region: CASSLWYEQYF. DNA of the CDR3: TGTGCCAGCAGTTTATGGTACGAGCAGTACTTC.

Worth noting for this clone: The same CDR3 arises from other DNA sequences in this sample as well. The chain couples TRBV28 to TRBJ2-2, with D possibly matching TRBD1 (6 bases). Deletions cut 4 bases from V and 1 base from J, with 7 bases between. The CDR3 spans 14 residues. Germline CDR1 MDHEN, CDR2 SYDVKM. Written as DNA, the CDR3 is TGTGCCAGCAGTTCGGGACAGAACACCGGGGAGCTGTTTTTT. It specifies CASSSGQNTGELFF.

The chain joins TRBV7-9 to TRBJ1-5, with a weak D call TRBD1 (5 bases). The germline V and J ends were trimmed by 0 bases and 4 bases, with 10 bases remaining between them. Per the germline V gene, CDR1 is SEHNR and CDR2 is FQNEAQ (reference sequence). CDR3 length equals 15 residues. In nucleotides, the CDR3 is TGTGCCAGCAGCTTAGCGGGGACTGAAAATCAGCCCCAGCATTTT. It encodes CASSLAGTENQPQHF.

The chain employs TRBV29-1 and TRBJ2-4, with D hard to call. Germline V gene sequence: CDR1 SQVTM, CDR2 ANQGSEA. Trimming pared 1 base from V and 0 bases from J, leaving 10 bases between. This CDR3 contains 15 residues. The CDR3 loop reads CSVEAGLQAKNIQYF. The CDR3 region has the DNA TGCAGCGTTGAAGCAGGCTTACAAGCCAAAAACATTCAGTACTTC.

This clone appeared a few times. Other DNA sequences of this sample code for an identical CDR3. The chain has TRBV5-1 and TRBJ2-1; D perhaps matches TRBD2 (5 bases). Trimming removed 5 bases from V and 0 bases from J, with 12 bases in between. The CDR3 contains 15 residues. Looked up from germline, CDR1 is SGHRS and CDR2 is YFSETQ. CDR3 sequence: CASSVDSLSYNEQFF. CDR3 nucleotides: TGCGCCAGCAGTGTGGACTCGCTCTCCTACAATGAGCAGTTCTTC.

This chain connects TRBV27 to TRBJ2-7; 9 bases are shared with TRBD2. With 0 bases clipped from V and 3 bases from J, the junction kept 12 bases outside the gene matches. The CDR3 length is 18 residues. CDR1 and CDR2 (germline): MNHEY, SMNVEV (reference sequence). Here the CDR3 DNA reads TGTGCCAGCAGTTTATCGGCTCGAGCGGGAGGCGCAGGCTACGAGCAGTACTTC. This gives the protein CASSLSARAGGAGYEQYF.

This clone was recorded a few times. The chain is built from TRBV20-1 and TRBJ2-5; D possibly corresponds to TRBD2 (5 bases). The J call may be wrong; the DNA end is better matched by TRBJ2-7. The CDR3 has 11 residues. CDR1 and CDR2 from the germline V gene are DFQATT and SNEGSKA (reference sequence). Here the CDR3 DNA reads TGCAGTGCTAGACCTAGCCGCGAGCAGTACTTC. Translating gives CSARPSREQYF.

J is TRBJ1-1 and V is TRBV5-1, with TRBD1 matching 7 bases. The CDR3 loop spans 16 amino acids. The trim removed 4 bases at V and 0 bases at J, leaving 9 bases unmatched. The germline V gene has CDR1 SGHRS and CDR2 YFSETQ. CDR3 DNA: TGCGCCAGCAGCCCGTCCCAGGGGGGCCTGAACACTGAAGCTTTCTTT. This gives the protein CASSPSQGGLNTEAFF.